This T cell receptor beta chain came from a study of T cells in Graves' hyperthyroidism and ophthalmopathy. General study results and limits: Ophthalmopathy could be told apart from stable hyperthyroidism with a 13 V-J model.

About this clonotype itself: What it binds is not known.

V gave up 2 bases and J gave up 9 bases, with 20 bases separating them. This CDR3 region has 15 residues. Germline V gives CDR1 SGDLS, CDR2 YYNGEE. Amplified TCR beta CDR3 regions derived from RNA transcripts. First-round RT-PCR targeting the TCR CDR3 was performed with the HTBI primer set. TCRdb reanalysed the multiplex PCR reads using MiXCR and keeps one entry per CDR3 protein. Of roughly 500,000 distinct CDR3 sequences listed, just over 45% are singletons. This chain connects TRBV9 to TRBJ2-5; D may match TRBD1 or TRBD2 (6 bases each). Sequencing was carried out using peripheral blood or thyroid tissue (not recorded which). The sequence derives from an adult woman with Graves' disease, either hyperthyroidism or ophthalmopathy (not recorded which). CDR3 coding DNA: TGTGCCAGCAGCGTCGGGGGCAGCAGCAATCAGCCCCAGTACTTC. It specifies CASSVGGSSNQPQYF.